Each of the 27 T cell receptor beta chains below was sequenced from the same sample in a study of CD8 T cells in ankylosing spondylitis. TCRdb re-called the 5' RACE reads through MiXCR, storing one row per CDR3 protein. Among under 400,000 distinct CDR3 sequences, 9.5% to 13% were seen once, and the ten largest hold about a tenth. The sequenced sample consisted of blood, either unsorted or a sorted T cell fraction (not recorded which). These TCRs come from a female donor with ankylosing spondylitis or in good health (not recorded which).

This clonotype appeared a few times. The chain employs TRBV7-2 and TRBJ1-2, with D maybe TRBD1 (5 bases). The germline V and J ends were trimmed by 2 bases and 10 bases, with 11 bases remaining between them. The length of the CDR3 is 12 residues. CDR1 and CDR2 from the germline V gene are SGHTA and FQGNSA. CDR3 residues: CASSLMQGAYTF. In nucleotides, the CDR3 is TGTGCCAGCAGCTTAATGCAGGGAGCCTACACCTTC.

The chain uses TRBV5-1 and TRBJ1-4; D gene uncertain. The CDR3 runs to 15 residues. Germline V gives CDR1 SGHRS, CDR2 YFSETQ. V was clipped by 4 bases and J by 5 bases, with 15 bases between them. The CDR3 reads CASSRVGQQNEKLFF. The CDR3 DNA reads TGCGCCAGCAGCCGGGTGGGCCAGCAGAATGAAAAACTGTTTTTT.

This clonotype was seen repeatedly, ten times or more. The chain recombines TRBV20-1 with TRBJ1-5; D is uncertain. Looked up from germline, CDR1 is DFQATT and CDR2 is SNEGSKA (reference sequence). The CDR3 length is 14 residues. The V and J ends lost 2 bases and 6 bases respectively, with 14 bases between them. The CDR3 spells CSARPSDGVQPQHF. In DNA form, the CDR3 reads TGCAGTGCTAGACCCTCCGACGGGGTTCAGCCCCAGCATTTT.

This clonotype showed up many times. The chain couples TRBV29-1 to TRBJ2-1; perhaps TRBD2 as D (7 bases). V dropped 7 bases and J dropped 8 bases, with 18 bases sitting between them. Looked up from germline, CDR1 is SQVTM and CDR2 is ANQGSEA. CDR3 size: 13 residues. CDR3 sequence (DNA): TGCAGCGGCCTAGGGGGGGGTCGTGATGAGCAGTTCTTC. Its translation is CSGLGGGRDEQFF.

In this sample, this clonotype turned up a few times. The chain combines TRBV6-4 with TRBJ2-7, with 8 bases matching TRBD2. J was trimmed by 0 bases and V by 6 bases; bases with no gene match: 10. The CDR3 is 16 residues long. In germline, CDR1 is MRHNA, CDR2 SNTAGT. The CDR3 loop reads CASRRCPSGHSYEQYF. CDR3 coding DNA: TGTGCCAGCAGAAGGTGTCCTAGCGGGCACTCCTACGAGCAGTACTTC.

The table lists this clonotype with a few counts. The junction departs from germline at one end; a sequencing error may be responsible. The chain couples TRBV7-2 to TRBJ2-5, with 7 bases matching TRBD1. The CDR3 sequence is 16 residues long. Germline V gene sequence: CDR1 SGHTA, CDR2 FQGNSA. The CDR3 bases are TGTGCCAGCAGCCCCTCGACAGGGATTGGAAGAGAGCCCCAGTACTTC. Its protein is CASSPSTGIGREPQYF.

This clonotype was recorded a few times. The gene calls are TRBV12-3 or TRBV12-4 and TRBJ1-5, with 9 positions matching TRBD1. With V trimmed by 6 bases and J by 9 bases, 6 bases remained unmatched. CDR3 length equals 13 residues. The CDR3 spells CASSTGGRGPQHF. In DNA form, the CDR3 reads TGTGCCAGCAGCACAGGGGGCAGGGGGCCCCAGCATTTT.

This clonotype has at least ten counts. The CDR3 coding sequence is TGTGCCAGCAGCCTCTCAAATAGCAATCAGCCCCAGCATTTT. Residues: CASSLSNSNQPQHF. V usage is TRBV7-9 and J usage is TRBJ1-5; D gene unclear. The V gene's germline CDR1 is SEHNR and CDR2 FQNEAQ (reference sequence). Trimming took 5 bases from V and 0 from J, leaving 8 bases between them. The CDR3 loop spans 14 amino acids. The complete variable domain, with remaining parts taken from reference TRBV7-9 and TRBJ1-5, reads DTGVSQNPRHKITKRGQNVTFRCDPISEHNRLYWYRQTLGQGPEFLTYFQNEAQLEKSRLLSDRFSAERPKGSFSTLEIQRTEQGDSAMYLCASSLSNSNQPQHFGDGTRLSIL.

V gene TRBV7-2 combines with J gene TRBJ1-4; the D gene is possibly TRBD1 (6 bases). CDR1 and CDR2 from the germline V gene are SGHTA and FQGNSA. The V and J ends lost 2 bases and 0 bases respectively, with 13 bases between them. The CDR3 spans 17 residues. CDR3 coding DNA: TGTGCCAGCAGCTTATCTATGGGGACAACAACTAATGAAAAACTGTTTTTT. It codes for CASSLSMGTTTNEKLFF.

Points on this clonotype: This may be a read error, as it is one base from a much larger clone. The chain links TRBV5-1 to TRBJ1-2; 9 nucleotides agree with TRBD1. This CDR3 spans 14 amino acids. The germline gives CDR1 SGHRS, CDR2 YFSETQ. The CDR3 DNA reads as TGCGCCAGCAGCGAAGGACAGGGGTTGAGTGGCGACACCTTC. Its translation is CASSEGQGLSGDTF.

This chain uses TRBV12-3 or TRBV12-4 with TRBJ1-2; D is ambiguous. This CDR3 contains 16 residues. The V end was cut by 2 bases, the J end by 4 bases, with 17 bases between. The CDR3 region is CASSLLGGEYSYGYTF. As DNA, the CDR3 is TGTGCCAGCAGTTTACTTGGCGGGGAATACAGCTATGGCTACACCTTC.

This clonotype was observed many times. The chain carries TRBV7-2 and TRBJ2-3; D is unclear. The CDR3 runs to 15 residues. Germline CDR1 SGHTA, CDR2 FQGNSA. Trimming pared 3 bases from V and 0 bases from J, leaving 10 bases between. The CDR3 DNA is TGTGCCAGCAGCTTGGACCCGCACAGCACAGATACGCAGTATTTT. Translated, it gives CASSLDPHSTDTQYF.

This clonotype has more than one count but fewer than ten. The V and J genes are TRBV27 and TRBJ1-1; the D gene is possibly TRBD1 (6 bases). The CDR3 covers 14 residues. V lost 4 bases to trimming and J lost 1 base, with 10 bases between them. CDR1 MNHEY and CDR2 SMNVEV come from the germline V gene (reference sequence). The CDR3 spells CASSSQGPNTEAFF. CDR3 nucleotide sequence: TGTGCCAGCAGTTCACAGGGCCCGAACACTGAAGCTTTCTTT.

This clonotype was found many times. The chain is built from TRBV12-3 or TRBV12-4 and TRBJ1-6; 8 bases match TRBD1. Unmatched junction bases numbered 4, after V lost 3 bases and J lost 9 bases. The CDR3 contains 14 residues. As DNA, the CDR3 is TGTGCCAGCAGTTTCGACAGGGGAGGTTCACCCCTCCACTTT. Encoded protein: CASSFDRGGSPLHF.

In its sample, this clonotype was seen many times. The chain employs TRBV12-3 or TRBV12-4 and TRBJ2-3; 8 bases align to TRBD1. After removal of 8 bases from V and 3 bases from J, the junction contained 10 bases not matched to a gene. The CDR3 extends over 15 amino acids. This chain's CDR3 is CASGKQGGRTDTQYF. In DNA, the CDR3 is TGTGCCAGCGGCAAACAGGGGGGCCGGACAGATACGCAGTATTTT.

The J gene is TRBJ2-5, the V gene TRBV7-9, with 8 nucleotides matching TRBD2. V was clipped by 1 base and J by 9 bases; unmatched bases: 10. The CDR3 covers 15 residues. Germline CDR1 reads SEHNR; CDR2 reads FQNEAQ (reference sequence). CDR3 sequence: CASSLDSGSGEAQYF. The CDR3, as DNA: TGTGCCAGCAGCTTAGACAGCGGGAGTGGGGAGGCCCAGTACTTC.

This clonotype was seen many times. This chain joins TRBV12-3 or TRBV12-4 and TRBJ1-5; D gene uncertain. CDR3 length equals 13 residues. Trimming took off 5 bases at V and 11 bases at J, with 16 bases between the two ends. The chain's CDR3 is CASSAILGGSQHF. DNA of the CDR3: TGTGCCAGCAGTGCCATCTTAGGAGGGTCCCAGCATTTT.

J is TRBJ2-5 and V is TRBV2; 7 positions agree with TRBD1. Trimming cost V 5 bases and J 2 bases; bases outside gene matches: 17. Germline loops: CDR1 SNHLY, CDR2 FYNNEI. The CDR3 is 18 residues long. The CDR3 nucleotides read TGTGCCAGCAGTTTCCGCCACCGGGACAGAAGACAGCAAGAGACCCAGTACTTC. Protein sequence: CASSFRHRDRRQQETQYF.

This clonotype came up a few times. The genes are TRBV28 and TRBJ1-2, with D possibly TRBD1 on 5 matching bases. CDR1 is MDHEN, CDR2 SYDVKM, per germline. This CDR3 comprises 14 residues. Between the trimmed V and J ends, which lost 6 bases and 4 bases, there was a span of 15 bases. The CDR3 region has the DNA TGTGCCAGCAGGGAAACCGGGACCTCCTATGGCTACACCTTC. It specifies CASRETGTSYGYTF.

The sample holds many counts of this clonotype. The rearrangement uses TRBV5-1 and TRBJ1-1; the D is unclear. Trimming stripped 4 bases from V and 1 base from J, with 14 bases between. In germline, CDR1 is SGHRS, CDR2 YFSETQ. This CDR3 contains 15 residues. The CDR3 here is CASSKLGRTNTEAFF. The CDR3, as DNA: TGCGCCAGCAGCAAATTAGGACGGACGAACACTGAAGCTTTCTTT. Drawing the rest from reference TRBV5-1 and TRBJ1-1, the complete variable domain is KAGVTQTPRYLIKTRGQQVTLSCSPISGHRSVSWYQQTPGQGLQFLFEYFSETQRNKGNFPGRFSGRQFSNSRSEMNVSTLELGDSALYLCASSKLGRTNTEAFFGQGTRLTVV.

This clonotype has a count of ten or more. The chain uses TRBV7-2 and TRBJ2-7; D is ambiguous. The CDR3 extends over 14 amino acids. V lost 2 bases and J lost 4, with 12 bases in between. Germline CDR1 and CDR2: SGHTA and FQGNSA. The CDR3 sequence: CASSLSSARYEQYF. The CDR3 nucleotides read TGTGCCAGCAGCTTAAGTTCGGCCCGGTACGAGCAGTACTTC. Combining the CDR3 with reference TRBV7-2 and TRBJ2-7 gives the whole variable domain GAGVSQSPSNKVTEKGKDVELRCDPISGHTALYWYRQSLGQGLEFLIYFQGNSAPDKSGLPSDRFSAERTGGSVSTLTIQRTQQEDSAVYLCASSLSSARYEQYFGPGTRLTVT.

This clonotype was seen at least ten times. The V call is TRBV5-1, the J call TRBJ1-3; a weak D match, TRBD1 (6 bases). Per the germline V gene, CDR1 is SGHRS and CDR2 is YFSETQ. The germline V and J ends were trimmed by 5 bases and 0 bases, with 15 bases remaining between them. The CDR3 has 16 amino acids. CDR3 DNA sequence: TGCGCCAGCAGGGATAACAGGGCAAACTCTGGAAACACCATATATTTT. It yields the protein CASRDNRANSGNTIYF. Looking up the rest from reference TRBV5-1 and TRBJ1-3 gives the full variable domain: KAGVTQTPRYLIKTRGQQVTLSCSPISGHRSVSWYQQTPGQGLQFLFEYFSETQRNKGNFPGRFSGRQFSNSRSEMNVSTLELGDSALYLCASRDNRANSGNTIYFGEGSWLTVV.

This clonotype turned up a few times. CDR3: CASSSPTGLTDTQYF. The CDR3 coding sequence is TGTGCCAGCAGTTCTCCAACGGGACTCACAGATACGCAGTATTTT. The V gene is TRBV28, the J gene TRBJ2-3; D may be TRBD2 (6 bases). V lost 4 bases and J lost 2, with 13 bases in between. This CDR3 comprises 15 residues. Germline V gene sequence: CDR1 MDHEN, CDR2 SYDVKM. Filled out from reference TRBV28 and TRBJ2-3, the complete variable domain reads DVKVTQSSRYLVKRTGEKVFLECVQDMDHENMFWYRQDPGLGLRLIYFSYDVKMKEKGDIPEGYSVSREKKERFSLILESASTNQTSMYLCASSSPTGLTDTQYFGPGTRLTVL.

This sequence joins TRBV2 and TRBJ1-5, with unresolved D. This CDR3 contains 16 residues. The germline V and J ends were trimmed by 8 bases and 0 bases, with 17 bases remaining between them. Per the germline V gene, CDR1 is SNHLY and CDR2 is FYNNEI. The CDR3 DNA is TGTGCCAGCCGGAACACGATAACCGGTAGCAATCAGCCCCAGCATTTT. It codes for CASRNTITGSNQPQHF.

This clonotype occurred many times. This rearrangement joins TRBV5-1 to TRBJ1-1, with a possible D match to TRBD1 (6 bases). The CDR3 extends over 14 amino acids. The V end lost 1 base, the J end lost 1 base, and 8 bases lay between the germline ends. Per the germline V gene, CDR1 is SGHRS and CDR2 is YFSETQ. The CDR3 spells CASSLHRANTEAFF. In DNA, the CDR3 is TGCGCCAGCAGCTTGCACAGGGCGAACACTGAAGCTTTCTTT.

This sequence joins TRBV6-2 or TRBV6-3 and TRBJ2-1; 8 bases agree with TRBD2. The CDR3 sequence is 14 residues long. CDR1 is MNHEY and CDR2 is SVGEGT in the germline V gene. V lost 2 bases and J lost 7; bases outside the gene matches: 4. The CDR3 spells CASSYQRELNEQFF. The DNA of the CDR3 is TGTGCCAGCAGTTACCAGCGGGAGCTAAATGAGCAGTTCTTC.

This clonotype was seen repeatedly, ten times or more. The chain has TRBV4-3 and TRBJ2-5, with 10 bases matching TRBD1. CDR1 is LGHNA and CDR2 is YSLEER in the germline V gene. V shed 1 base, J shed 5 bases, and the junction held 4 bases outside the gene matches. The CDR3 length is 15 residues. This CDR3 is CASSQGQGAKETQYF. The CDR3 DNA reads as TGCGCCAGCAGCCAAGGACAGGGGGCGAAGGAGACCCAGTACTTC.